The 25 T cell receptor beta chains below come from one sample, sequenced in a study of early T cells in non-severe SARS-CoV-2 infection. TCRdb re-called the 5' RACE reads with MiXCR, one entry per CDR3 protein. The table shows tens of thousands of distinct CDR3 sequences, with more than 10% occurring only once. The sequencing sample was made of whole blood. These TCRs come from an adult who was a healthcare worker with PCR-confirmed SARS-CoV-2 infection or an uninfected control (not recorded which).

The V call is TRBV7-6, the J call TRBJ1-2; 8 positions agree with TRBD1. CDR3 length: 14 residues. Per the germline V gene, CDR1 is SGHVS and CDR2 is FNYEAQ. Germline trimming cut 5 bases from V and 4 bases from J; bases unmatched to any gene: 6. The CDR3 DNA follows: TGTGCCAGCAGCCAGGCAGGGACAGGCTATGGCTACACCTTC. It specifies CASSQAGTGYGYTF.

Of note for this clonotype: A much larger clone lies a single base off, so this may be a read error. Without the conserved terminal phenylalanine or tryptophan, this CDR3 likely stems from a read error. The chain links TRBV28 to TRBJ2-3, with 7 bases identical to TRBD1. Losses at the gene ends were 8 bases for V and 3 bases for J; bases not matched to a gene: 11. Germline CDR1 is MDHEN and CDR2 is SYDVKM. CDR3 length equals 15 residues. CDR3 loop: CASGRQGSRTDTQYI. The CDR3 region has the DNA TGTGCCAGCGGAAGACAGGGAAGTAGGACAGATACGCAGTATATT.

This clonotype was seen more than once but under ten times. The gene calls are TRBV5-5 and TRBJ1-6; no reliable D call. This CDR3 spans 12 amino acids. With 0 bases removed from V and 7 bases from J, the gap between germline ends came to 2 bases. Germline V gene lookup returns CDR1 SGHKS and CDR2 YYEKEE (reference sequence). CDR3 nucleotide sequence: TGTGCCAGCAGCTTGGGAAATTCACCCCTCCACTTT. This translates into CASSLGNSPLHF.

The chain joins TRBV5-6 to TRBJ2-3, with TRBD2 matching over 11 bases. The CDR3 length is 16 residues. With 4 bases clipped from V and 3 bases from J, the junction kept 7 bases outside the gene matches. The germline CDR1 and CDR2 sequences are SGHDT and YYEEEE. CDR3 residues: CASSPTGLAVTDTQYF. CDR3 in DNA: TGTGCCAGCAGCCCAACGGGACTAGCGGTTACAGATACGCAGTATTTT.

The rearrangement links TRBV18 to TRBJ2-7; the D gene is possibly TRBD1 (5 bases). Deletions cut 3 bases from V and 7 bases from J, with 16 bases between. Germline-derived CDR1 and CDR2 are KGHSH and LQKENI. The CDR3 is made up of 14 amino acids. The DNA of the CDR3 is TGTGCCAGCTCACCGCAGGGAACTTCTTTTGAGCAGTACTTC. Protein sequence: CASSPQGTSFEQYF.

The rearrangement joins TRBV4-2 to TRBJ1-1; D may be TRBD1 (6 bases). CDR1 LGHNA and CDR2 YNFKEQ come from the germline V gene. CDR3 length equals 16 residues. V was pared by 7 bases and J by 3 bases, with 21 bases between. CDR3 residues: CASTLRGTGRYTEAFF. The DNA for the CDR3 is TGTGCCAGCACCTTAAGGGGCACAGGGAGATACACTGAAGCTTTCTTT.

This clonotype was counted between two and nine times. The genes are TRBV5-4 and TRBJ1-1; 8 nucleotides match TRBD1. CDR3 length equals 15 residues. Germline V gene sequence: CDR1 SGHNT, CDR2 YYREEE (reference sequence). Germline trimming cut 4 bases from V and 0 bases from J; bases unmatched to any gene: 5. The CDR3 spells CASSPQQGVNTEAFF. In DNA form, the CDR3 reads TGTGCCAGCAGCCCCCAACAGGGGGTGAACACTGAAGCTTTCTTT.

V and J are TRBV20-1 and TRBJ2-7, with 9 nucleotides matching TRBD2. The germline V gene has CDR1 DFQATT and CDR2 SNEGSKA (reference sequence). Losses at the gene ends were 6 bases for V and 4 bases for J; bases not matched to a gene: 10. CDR3 length: 14 amino acids. Here the CDR3 DNA reads TGCAGTGCCCCCCTGGCTAGCGGGGCGTACGAGCAGTACTTC. This sequence encodes CSAPLASGAYEQYF.

The rearrangement uses TRBV19 and TRBJ1-2; the D gene is possibly TRBD1 (5 bases). V was pared by 7 bases and J by 4 bases, with 19 bases between. CDR1 and CDR2 from the germline V gene are LNHDA and SQIVND (reference sequence). The CDR3 runs to 15 residues. CDR3 amino acids: CASTPGNGLSYGYTF. The CDR3 DNA is TGTGCCAGTACCCCAGGGAACGGATTAAGCTATGGCTACACCTTC.

Points on this clonotype: Its ends do not fully match the called genes, so a read error is possible. The chain uses TRBV6-1 and TRBJ2-1, with a tentative D call TRBD1 (5 bases). Germline values: CDR1 MNHNS, CDR2 SASEGT. The CDR3 is 12 residues long. CDR3 bases: TGTGCCAGCAGTGCCGCGACAGCGTCCTGGGTCTTC. Translation gives CASSAATASWVF.

This clonotype was found a few times. CDR3 sequence (DNA): TGTGCCAGCAGCTTCGACAGGGATGGTAGTTCACCCCTCCACTTT. It specifies CASSFDRDGSSPLHF. The chain employs TRBV6-5 and TRBJ1-6, with 7 bases aligning to TRBD1. V gave up 6 bases and J gave up 9 bases; unmatched junction bases: 11. The CDR3 sequence is 15 residues long. Per the germline V gene, CDR1 is MNHEY and CDR2 is SVGAGI.

V gene TRBV3-1 combines with J gene TRBJ1-3, with 10 bases that match TRBD1. V lost 4 bases, J lost 2 bases, and 2 bases stayed unmatched. The CDR3 runs to 15 residues. Germline values: CDR1 LGHDT, CDR2 YNNKEL (reference sequence). The CDR3 bases are TGTGCCAGCAGCCCAGGGACAGGGGCTGGAAACACCATATATTTT. Translated, it gives CASSPGTGAGNTIYF.

The chain has TRBV11-2 and TRBJ1-4, with a tentative D call TRBD1 (5 bases). CDR3 length: 16 amino acids. Germline V gives CDR1 SGHAT, CDR2 FQNNGV. Trimming took 1 base from V and 7 from J, leaving 16 bases between them. The CDR3 DNA sequence: TGTGCCAGCAGCTTAGTGGCAGGGACTCGGAGTGAAAAACTGTTTTTT. Encoded protein: CASSLVAGTRSEKLFF. Filled out from reference TRBV11-2 and TRBJ1-4, the complete variable domain reads EAGVAQSPRYKIIEKRQSVAFWCNPISGHATLYWYQQILGQGPKLLIQFQNNGVVDDSQLPKDRFSAERLKGVDSTLKIQPAKLEDSAVYLCASSLVAGTRSEKLFFGSGTQLSVL.

This clonotype has a count of ten or more. This chain connects TRBV7-2 to TRBJ2-7, with a weak D call TRBD2 (5 bases). The V end lost 1 base, the J end lost 2 bases, and 9 bases lay between the germline ends. The CDR3 covers 14 residues. Germline V gene data show CDR1 as SGHTA and CDR2 as FQGNSA. The chain's CDR3 is CASSLGLGAYEQYF. The CDR3 DNA reads as TGTGCCAGCAGCTTAGGGCTCGGGGCCTACGAGCAGTACTTC.

This clonotype was found a few times. The chain joins TRBV2 to TRBJ2-7; possibly TRBD1 for D (5 bases). Trimming removed 8 bases from V and 4 bases from J, with 18 bases in between. This CDR3 comprises 14 residues. Per germline, CDR1 SNHLY and CDR2 FYNNEI. The CDR3 region has the DNA TGTGCCAGCTGGACCGACAGTCACGCTTACGAGCAGTACTTC. This codes for CASWTDSHAYEQYF.

This clonotype occurred a few times. The CDR3 coding sequence is TGCGCCAGCAGTCAATCGGCCAGCACAGATACGCAGTATTTT. It translates to CASSQSASTDTQYF. The V gene is TRBV23-1, the J gene TRBJ2-3; D gene uncertain. TRBV23-1 falls under the ORF class, with uncertain function. The length of the CDR3 is 14 residues. V lost 0 bases, J lost 0 bases, and 4 bases lay in between.

Ten or more counts support this clonotype. The chain has TRBV30 and TRBJ1-4; D is unresolved. CDR3 length: 15 amino acids. The ends were cut back, 1 base at V and 8 bases at J, with 17 bases in the middle. Germline CDR1 and CDR2: GTSNPN and SVGIG (reference sequence). The CDR3 loop is CAWSDFRLSAEKLFF. The CDR3 coding sequence is TGTGCCTGGAGTGACTTCCGACTGTCCGCGGAAAAACTGTTTTTT.

This clonotype was recorded at least ten times. Here the CDR3 reads CASSKERTGSNQPQHF. CDR3 DNA: TGTGCCAGCAGCAAGGAACGGACAGGAAGCAATCAGCCCCAGCATTTT. V and J are TRBV21-1 and TRBJ1-5; TRBD1 is the table's D call, not checked against the DNA. TRBV21-1 is described as a pseudogene. The CDR3 extends over 16 amino acids.

This clonotype occurred once. One junction end disagrees with the germline gene, perhaps due to a read error. This sequence joins TRBV24-1 and TRBJ2-3; 8 bases match TRBD1. Germline V gene sequence: CDR1 KGHDR, CDR2 SFDVKD. This CDR3 has 15 amino acids. CDR3 coding DNA: TGTGCCACCATTGATTGGACAGGGAGCACAGATACGCAGTATTTT. This sequence encodes CATIDWTGSTDTQYF.

The rearrangement joins TRBV19 to TRBJ2-1; TRBD1 agrees at 12 bases. Trimming removed 6 bases from V and 6 bases from J; junction bases left unmatched: 12. The germline CDR1 and CDR2 sequences are LNHDA and SQIVND (reference sequence). The CDR3 sequence is 17 residues long. Here the CDR3 reads CASRTGLGQGAANEQFF. Written as DNA, the CDR3 is TGTGCCAGTAGGACGGGGCTGGGACAGGGGGCCGCCAATGAGCAGTTCTTC.

At least ten counts were recorded for this clonotype. The chain has TRBV21-1 and TRBJ2-1. TRBV21-1 is an annotated pseudogene. The CDR3 length is 15 residues. The CDR3 DNA follows: TGTGCCAGCAGCCGTGAGTCAACCATGGGCAATGAGCAGTTCTTC. This translates into CASSRESTMGNEQFF.

This clonotype was counted many times. The chain combines TRBV3-1 with TRBJ2-1; tentative D call: TRBD2 (7 bases). This CDR3 has 17 residues. Germline CDR1 and CDR2: LGHDT and YNNKEL (reference sequence). Trimming pared 0 bases from V and 2 bases from J, leaving 14 bases between. DNA for the CDR3: TGTGCCAGCAGCCAAGATCTAGGGGGGGTACCCTACAATGAGCAGTTCTTC. Translation gives CASSQDLGGVPYNEQFF.

The rearrangement joins TRBV2 to TRBJ2-7, with a tentative D call TRBD1 (5 bases). Germline CDR1 is SNHLY and CDR2 is FYNNEI. The germline V and J ends were trimmed by 6 bases and 1 base, with 16 bases remaining between them. This CDR3 comprises 15 residues. The CDR3 protein is CASREQGSLSYEQYF. For the CDR3, the DNA is TGTGCCAGCAGGGAGCAGGGATCCCTATCCTACGAGCAGTACTTC.

The chain links TRBV28 to TRBJ1-1, with unresolved D. Trimming removed 6 bases from V and 1 base from J, with 3 bases in between. This CDR3 comprises 11 residues. Germline values: CDR1 MDHEN, CDR2 SYDVKM. CDR3 nucleotides: TGTGCCAGCAGGAAGAACACTGAAGCTTTCTTT. The encoded protein is CASRKNTEAFF.

The rearrangement joins TRBV28 to TRBJ2-2, with D uncertain. CDR1 and CDR2 (germline): MDHEN, SYDVKM. The CDR3 sequence is 15 residues long. V gave up 6 bases and J gave up 3 bases, with 14 bases separating them. CDR3 sequence (DNA): TGTGCCAGCAGCTCCTTAGGGCGGCACACCGGGGAGCTGTTTTTT. It specifies CASSSLGRHTGELFF.